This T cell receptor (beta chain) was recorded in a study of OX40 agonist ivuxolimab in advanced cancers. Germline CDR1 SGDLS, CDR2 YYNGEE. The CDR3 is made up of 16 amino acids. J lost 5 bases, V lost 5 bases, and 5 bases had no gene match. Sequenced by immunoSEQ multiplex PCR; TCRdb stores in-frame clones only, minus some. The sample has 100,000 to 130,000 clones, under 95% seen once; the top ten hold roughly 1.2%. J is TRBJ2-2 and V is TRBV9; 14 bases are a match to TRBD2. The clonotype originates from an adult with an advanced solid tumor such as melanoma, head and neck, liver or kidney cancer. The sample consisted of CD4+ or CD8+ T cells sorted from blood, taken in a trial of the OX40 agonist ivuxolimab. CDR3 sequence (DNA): TGTGCCAGCAGTTACGGACTAGCGGGAGGAACCGGGGAGCTGTTTTTT. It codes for CASSYGLAGGTGELFF.